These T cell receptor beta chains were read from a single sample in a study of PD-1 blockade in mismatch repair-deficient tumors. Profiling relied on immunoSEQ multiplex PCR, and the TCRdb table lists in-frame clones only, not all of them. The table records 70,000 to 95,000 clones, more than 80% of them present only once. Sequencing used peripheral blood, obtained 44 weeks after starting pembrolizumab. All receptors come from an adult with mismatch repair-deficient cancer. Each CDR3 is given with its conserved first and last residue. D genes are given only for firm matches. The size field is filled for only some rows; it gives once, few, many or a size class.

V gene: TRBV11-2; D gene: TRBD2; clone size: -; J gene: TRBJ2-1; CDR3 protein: CASSLGRTSGYNEQFF; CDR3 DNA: TGTGCCAGCAGCTTAGGCCGGACTAGCGGCTACAATGAGCAGTTCTTC
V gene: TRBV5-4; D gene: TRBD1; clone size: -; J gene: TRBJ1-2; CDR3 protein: CASRNYGTGHYGYTF; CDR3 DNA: TGTGCCAGCAGAAACTACGGGACAGGACACTATGGCTACACCTTC
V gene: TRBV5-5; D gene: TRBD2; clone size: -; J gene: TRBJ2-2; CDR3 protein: CASSAVSGGIGFGELFF; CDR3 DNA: TGTGCCAGCAGCGCGGTCTCCGGGGGGATTGGTTTTGGGGAGCTGTTTTTT
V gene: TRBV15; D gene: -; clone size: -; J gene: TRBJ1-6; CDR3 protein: CATSTPTEGKGSPLHF; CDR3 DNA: TGTGCCACCAGCACCCCCACCGAGGGAAAGGGATCACCCCTCCACTTT
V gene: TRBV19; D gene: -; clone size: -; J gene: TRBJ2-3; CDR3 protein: CASTEGTDTQYF; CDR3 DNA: TGTGCCAGTACCGAGGGTACAGATACGCAGTATTTT
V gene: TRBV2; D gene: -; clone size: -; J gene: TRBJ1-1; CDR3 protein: CASSPGEFGTEAFF; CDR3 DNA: TGTGCCAGCAGCCCCGGTGAGTTCGGCACTGAAGCTTTCTTT
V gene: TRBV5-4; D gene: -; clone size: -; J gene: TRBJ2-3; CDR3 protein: CASTNRDPSGTDTQYF; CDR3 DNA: TGTGCCAGCACGAACCGGGACCCTTCTGGCACAGATACGCAGTATTTT
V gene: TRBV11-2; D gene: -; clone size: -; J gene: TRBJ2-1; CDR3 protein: CASSLDRGGHNEQFF; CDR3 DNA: TGTGCCAGCAGCTTAGATCGAGGAGGACACAATGAGCAGTTCTTC
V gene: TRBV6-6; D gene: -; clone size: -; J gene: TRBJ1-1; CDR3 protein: CASSARWTSNTEAFF; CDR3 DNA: TGTGCCAGCAGTGCCCGATGGACAAGCAACACTGAAGCTTTCTTT
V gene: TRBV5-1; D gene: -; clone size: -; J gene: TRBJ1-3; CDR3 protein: CASSLGVPGNTIYF; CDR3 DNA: TGCGCCAGCAGCCTAGGGGTTCCTGGAAACACCATATATTTT
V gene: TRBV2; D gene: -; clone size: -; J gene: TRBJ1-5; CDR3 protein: CASSENSGPSQPQHF; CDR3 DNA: TGTGCCAGCAGTGAAAATTCGGGACCGAGTCAGCCCCAGCATTTT
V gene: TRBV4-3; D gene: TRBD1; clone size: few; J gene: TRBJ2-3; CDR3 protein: CASSPGQPSQQYF; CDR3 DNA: TGCGCCAGCAGCCCGGGACAGCCCAGCCAGCAGTATTTT
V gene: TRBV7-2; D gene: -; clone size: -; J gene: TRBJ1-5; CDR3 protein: CASSLTGLSNQPQHF; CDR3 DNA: TGTGCCAGCAGCTTAACAGGGCTGAGCAATCAGCCCCAGCATTTT
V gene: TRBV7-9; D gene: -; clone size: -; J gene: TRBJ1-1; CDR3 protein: CASSLGQLNTEAFF; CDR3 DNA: TGTGCCAGCAGCTTAGGACAGCTGAACACTGAAGCTTTCTTT
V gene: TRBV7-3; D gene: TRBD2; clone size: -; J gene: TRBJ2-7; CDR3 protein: CASSPPLRSGRPPAHSEQYF; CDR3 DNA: TGTGCCAGCAGCCCGCCCCTAAGGAGCGGGAGGCCTCCGGCCCACTCCGAGCAGTACTTC
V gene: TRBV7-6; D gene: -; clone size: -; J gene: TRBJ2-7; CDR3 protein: CASSFAGSSYEQYF; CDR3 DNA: TGTGCCAGCAGCTTTGCGGGGAGCTCCTACGAGCAGTACTTC
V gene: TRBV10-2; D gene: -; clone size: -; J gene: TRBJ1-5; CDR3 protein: CASTRDKLEPQHF; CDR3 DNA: TGCGCCAGCACCAGGGACAAGCTTGAGCCCCAGCATTTT
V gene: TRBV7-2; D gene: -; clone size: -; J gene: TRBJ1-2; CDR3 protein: CASSSPRTDIDGYTF; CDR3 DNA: TGTGCCAGCAGCTCCCCCCGGACAGACATCGATGGCTACACCTTC
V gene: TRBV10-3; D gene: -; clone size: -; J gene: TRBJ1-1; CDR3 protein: CAIGENTEAFF; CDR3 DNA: TGTGCCATCGGCGAGAACACTGAAGCTTTCTTT
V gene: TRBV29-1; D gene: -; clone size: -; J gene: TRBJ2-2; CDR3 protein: CSVKPLNTGELFF; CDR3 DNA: TGCAGCGTGAAACCTCTGAACACCGGGGAGCTGTTTTTT
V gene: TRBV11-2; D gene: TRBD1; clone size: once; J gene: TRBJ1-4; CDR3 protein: CASSRSGTGGEKLFF; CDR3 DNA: TGTGCCAGCAGCCGCTCCGGGACAGGGGGGGAAAAACTGTTTTTT
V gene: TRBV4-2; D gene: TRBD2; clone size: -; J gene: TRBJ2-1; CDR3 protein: CASSPPLTSGRNEQFF; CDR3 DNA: TGTGCCAGCAGCCCACCCCTCACTAGCGGGAGGAATGAGCAGTTCTTC
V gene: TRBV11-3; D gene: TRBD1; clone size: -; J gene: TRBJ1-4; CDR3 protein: CASSPGGTDNEKLFF; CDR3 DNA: TGTGCCAGCAGCCCAGGGGGGACAGATAATGAAAAACTGTTTTTT
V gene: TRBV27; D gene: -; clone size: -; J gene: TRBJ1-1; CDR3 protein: CASRRGGITLVSTEAFF; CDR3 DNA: TGTGCCAGCCGCCGCGGGGGGATTACTCTAGTGAGCACTGAAGCTTTCTTT
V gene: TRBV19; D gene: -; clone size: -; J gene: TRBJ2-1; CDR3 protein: CASRRATHSYNEQFF; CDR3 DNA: TGTGCCAGTAGACGGGCCACACACTCCTACAATGAGCAGTTCTTC
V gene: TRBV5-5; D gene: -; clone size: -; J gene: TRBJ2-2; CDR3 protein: CASSPRGNRVQATGELFF; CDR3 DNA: TGTGCCAGCAGCCCGCGCGGCAACAGGGTACAAGCCACCGGGGAGCTGTTTTTT
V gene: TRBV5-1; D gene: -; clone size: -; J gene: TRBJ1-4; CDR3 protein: CASSGGLATNEKLFF; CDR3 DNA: TGCGCCAGCAGCGGGGGGCTAGCAACTAATGAAAAACTGTTTTTT
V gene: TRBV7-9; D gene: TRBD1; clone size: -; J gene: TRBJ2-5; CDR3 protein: CASSLGQGQPQETQYF; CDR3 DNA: TGTGCCAGCAGCTTGGGACAGGGGCAGCCCCAAGAGACCCAGTACTTC
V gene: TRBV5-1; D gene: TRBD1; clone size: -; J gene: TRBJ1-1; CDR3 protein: CASRGQVADTEAFF; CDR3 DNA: TGCGCCAGCAGGGGACAGGTGGCTGACACTGAAGCTTTCTTT
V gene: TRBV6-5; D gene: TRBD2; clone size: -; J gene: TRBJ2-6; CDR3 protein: CAISGVDSGANVLTF; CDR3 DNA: TGTGCCATTAGCGGGGTGGACTCTGGGGCCAACGTCCTGACTTTC
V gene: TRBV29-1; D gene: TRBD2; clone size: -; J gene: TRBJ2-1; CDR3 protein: CSTRTSGSSYNEQFF; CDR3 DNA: TGCAGCACAAGGACTAGCGGTAGCTCCTACAATGAGCAGTTCTTC
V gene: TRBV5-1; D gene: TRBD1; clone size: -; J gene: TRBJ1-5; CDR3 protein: CASSEGQGNSNQPQHF; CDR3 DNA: TGCGCCAGCAGCGAAGGACAGGGAAATAGCAATCAGCCCCAGCATTTT
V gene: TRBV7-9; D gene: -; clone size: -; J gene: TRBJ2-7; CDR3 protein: CASSPHWTPLITF; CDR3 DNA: TGTGCCAGCAGCCCCCACTGGACTCCATTGATAACTTTC
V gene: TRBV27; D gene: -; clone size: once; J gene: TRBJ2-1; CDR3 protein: CASRSSGYNEQFF; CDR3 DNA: TGTGCCTCCCGGAGTTCTGGGTACAATGAGCAGTTCTTC
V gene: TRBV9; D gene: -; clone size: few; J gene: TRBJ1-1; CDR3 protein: CASSAQGQSEAFF; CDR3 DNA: TGTGCCAGCAGCGCTCAAGGACAGAGTGAAGCTTTCTTT
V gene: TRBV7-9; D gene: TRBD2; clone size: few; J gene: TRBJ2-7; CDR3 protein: CASSPTSGAYEQYF; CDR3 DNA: TGTGCCAGCAGCCCTACTAGCGGGGCCTACGAGCAGTACTTC
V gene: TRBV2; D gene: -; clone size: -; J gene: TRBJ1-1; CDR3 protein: CASSAIQTNTEAFF; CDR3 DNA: TGTGCCAGCAGCGCGATACAGACCAACACTGAAGCTTTCTTT
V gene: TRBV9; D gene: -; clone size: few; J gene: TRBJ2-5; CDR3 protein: CASSFQDSLGETQYF; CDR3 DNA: TGTGCCAGCAGCTTCCAGGACTCCTTGGGGGAGACCCAGTACTTC
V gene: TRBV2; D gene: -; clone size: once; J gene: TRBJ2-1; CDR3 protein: CASRGGNEQFF; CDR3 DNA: TGTGCCAGCAGGGGGGGTAATGAGCAGTTCTTC
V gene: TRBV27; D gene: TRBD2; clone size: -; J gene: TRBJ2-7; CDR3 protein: CASSDTGLAGAYEQYF; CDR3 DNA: TGTGCCAGCAGCGATACTGGACTAGCTGGAGCCTACGAGCAGTACTTC
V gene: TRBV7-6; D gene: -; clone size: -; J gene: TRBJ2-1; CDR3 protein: CASSPDRGGLFF; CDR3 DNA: TGTGCCAGCAGCCCCGACCGCGGCGGACTGTTCTTC
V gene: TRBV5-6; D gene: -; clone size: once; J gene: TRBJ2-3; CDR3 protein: CASSLGGSRIRTDTQYF; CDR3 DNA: TGTGCCAGCAGCTTAGGGGGGAGTCGGATTCGCACAGATACGCAGTATTTT
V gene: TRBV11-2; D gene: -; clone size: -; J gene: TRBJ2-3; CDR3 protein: CASSPILSSTDTQYF; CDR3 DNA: TGTGCCAGCAGCCCAATTCTTTCCAGCACAGATACGCAGTATTTT
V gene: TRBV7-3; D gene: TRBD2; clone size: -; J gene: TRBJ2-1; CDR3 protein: CASSTGGRGNNEQFF; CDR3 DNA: TGTGCCAGCAGCACAGGCGGGAGAGGTAACAATGAGCAGTTCTTC
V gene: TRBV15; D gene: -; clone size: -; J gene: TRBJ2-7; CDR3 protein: CATSRDLGGANEQYF; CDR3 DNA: TGTGCCACCAGCAGAGATCTCGGAGGGGCAAACGAGCAGTACTTC